This T cell receptor beta chain was sequenced for a study of OX40 agonist ivuxolimab in advanced cancers. Points from the study as a whole: The average count of expanded clones was higher among CD8+ T cells than among CD4+.

Comment on this clone: Its antigen is still unknown.

This CDR3 contains 14 residues. Germline loops: CDR1 SGHNT, CDR2 YYREEE (reference sequence). The V end was cut by 2 bases, the J end by 5 bases, with 10 bases between. TCRdb's table, derived via immunoSEQ multiplex PCR, lists solely in-frame clones and lacks some. The top ten clones hold roughly a fifth of a sample with some 60,000 clones, 90% to 95% of them seen once. The sample was CD4+ or CD8+ T cells sorted from blood, taken in a trial of the OX40 agonist ivuxolimab. The chain uses TRBV5-4 and TRBJ2-2; D remains unclear. The receptor was derived from an adult with an advanced solid tumor such as melanoma, head and neck, liver or kidney cancer. The DNA for the CDR3 is TGTGCCAGCAGCTTCGGAACTAATACCGGGGAGCTGTTTTTT. This gives the protein CASSFGTNTGELFF.